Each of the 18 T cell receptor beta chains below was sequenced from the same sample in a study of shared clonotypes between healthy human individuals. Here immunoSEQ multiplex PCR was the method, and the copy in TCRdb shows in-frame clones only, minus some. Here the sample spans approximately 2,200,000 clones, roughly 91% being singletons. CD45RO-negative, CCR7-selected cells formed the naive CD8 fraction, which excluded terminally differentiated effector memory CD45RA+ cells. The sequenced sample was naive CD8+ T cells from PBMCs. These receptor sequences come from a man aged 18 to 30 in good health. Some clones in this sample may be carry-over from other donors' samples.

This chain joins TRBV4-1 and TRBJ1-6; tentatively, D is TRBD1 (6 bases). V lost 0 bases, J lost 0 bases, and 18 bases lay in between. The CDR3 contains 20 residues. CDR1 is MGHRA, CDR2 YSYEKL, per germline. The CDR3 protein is CASSQDGQSRYSSYNSPLHF. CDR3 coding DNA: TGCGCCAGCAGCCAAGATGGACAGTCAAGGTATAGCTCCTATAATTCACCCCTCCACTTT.

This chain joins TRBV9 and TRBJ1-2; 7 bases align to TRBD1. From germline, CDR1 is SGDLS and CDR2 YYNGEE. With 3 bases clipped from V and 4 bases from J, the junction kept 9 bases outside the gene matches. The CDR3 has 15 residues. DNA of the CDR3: TGTGCCAGCAGCGGCGAGACAGGGCTTAGCTATGGCTACACCTTC. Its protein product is CASSGETGLSYGYTF.

The CDR3 sequence: CASSLSWGETQYF. CDR3 DNA sequence: TGTGCCAGCAGTTTGTCTTGGGGGGAGACCCAGTACTTC. V is TRBV28 and J is TRBJ2-5; D is perhaps TRBD1 or TRBD2 (5 bases each). The CDR3 sequence is 13 residues long. From germline, CDR1 is MDHEN and CDR2 SYDVKM. V was trimmed by 3 bases and J by 5 bases, leaving 10 bases between them.

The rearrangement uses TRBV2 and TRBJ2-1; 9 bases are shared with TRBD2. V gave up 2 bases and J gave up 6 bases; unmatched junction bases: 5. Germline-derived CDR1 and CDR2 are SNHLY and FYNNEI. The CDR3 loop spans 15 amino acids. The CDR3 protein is CASSELAGLGNEQFF. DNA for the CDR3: TGTGCCAGCAGTGAACTAGCGGGATTGGGCAATGAGCAGTTCTTC.

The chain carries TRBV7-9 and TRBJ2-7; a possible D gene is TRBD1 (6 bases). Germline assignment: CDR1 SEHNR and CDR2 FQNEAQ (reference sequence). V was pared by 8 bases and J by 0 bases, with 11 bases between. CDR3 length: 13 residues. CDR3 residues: CASARRGSYEQYF. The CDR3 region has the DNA TGTGCCAGCGCCCGCAGGGGCTCCTACGAGCAGTACTTC.

Here the CDR3 reads CAIRGAPLYEQYF. Here the CDR3 DNA reads TGTGCCATCAGAGGCGCGCCTCTTTACGAGCAGTACTTC. The chain joins TRBV10-3 to TRBJ2-7; D unclear. The ends were cut back, 6 bases at V and 4 bases at J, with 13 bases in the middle. Germline V gene data show CDR1 as ENHRY and CDR2 as SYGVKD. The CDR3 is 13 residues long.

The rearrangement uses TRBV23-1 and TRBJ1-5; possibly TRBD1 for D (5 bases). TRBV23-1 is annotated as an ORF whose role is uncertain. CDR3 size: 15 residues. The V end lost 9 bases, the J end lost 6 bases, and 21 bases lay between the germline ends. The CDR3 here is CARTPGQRRGQPQHF. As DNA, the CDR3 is TGCGCCAGGACCCCCGGGCAGCGGAGGGGTCAGCCCCAGCATTTT.

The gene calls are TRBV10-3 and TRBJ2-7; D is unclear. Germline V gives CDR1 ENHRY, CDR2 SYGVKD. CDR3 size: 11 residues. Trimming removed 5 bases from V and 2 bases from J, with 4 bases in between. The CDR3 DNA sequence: TGTGCCATCAGTACCCCCTACGAGCAGTACTTC. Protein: CAISTPYEQYF.

CDR3 nucleotide sequence: TGCAGCGTTGAATTCGTTTACAATGAGCAGTTCTTC. It yields the protein CSVEFVYNEQFF. V and J are TRBV29-1 and TRBJ2-1; D gene ambiguous. CDR1 is SQVTM, CDR2 ANQGSEA, per germline. V gave up 2 bases and J gave up 4 bases, with 6 bases separating them. The CDR3 is 12 residues long.

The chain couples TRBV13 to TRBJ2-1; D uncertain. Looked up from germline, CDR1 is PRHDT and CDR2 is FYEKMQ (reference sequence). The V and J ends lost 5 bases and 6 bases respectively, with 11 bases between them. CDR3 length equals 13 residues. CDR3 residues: CASSQDPRNEQFF. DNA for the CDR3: TGTGCCAGCAGCCAAGATCCTCGCAATGAGCAGTTCTTC.

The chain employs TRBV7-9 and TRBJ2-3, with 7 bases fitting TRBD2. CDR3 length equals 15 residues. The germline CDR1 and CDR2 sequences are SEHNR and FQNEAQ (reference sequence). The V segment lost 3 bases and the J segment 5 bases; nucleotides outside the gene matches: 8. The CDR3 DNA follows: TGTGCCAGCAGCTTTCGCGCCAGGGAGGGAGATACGCAGTATTTT. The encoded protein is CASSFRAREGDTQYF.

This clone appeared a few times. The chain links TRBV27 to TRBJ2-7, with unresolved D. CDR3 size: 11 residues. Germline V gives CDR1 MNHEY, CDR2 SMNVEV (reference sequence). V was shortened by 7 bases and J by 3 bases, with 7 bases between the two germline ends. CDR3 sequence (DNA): TGTGCCAGCACCGAAGGCTACGAGCAGTACTTC. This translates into CASTEGYEQYF.

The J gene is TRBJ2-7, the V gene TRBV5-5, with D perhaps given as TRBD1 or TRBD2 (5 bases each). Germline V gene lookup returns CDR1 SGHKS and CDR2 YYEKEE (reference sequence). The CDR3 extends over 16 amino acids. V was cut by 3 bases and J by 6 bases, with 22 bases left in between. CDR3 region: CASSWGSLGVTIEQYF. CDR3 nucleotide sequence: TGTGCCAGCAGCTGGGGAAGTTTGGGGGTCACGATCGAGCAGTACTTC.

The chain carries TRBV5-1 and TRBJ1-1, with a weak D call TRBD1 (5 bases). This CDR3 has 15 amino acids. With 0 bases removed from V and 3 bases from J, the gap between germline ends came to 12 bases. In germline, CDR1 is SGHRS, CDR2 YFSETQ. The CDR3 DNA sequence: TGCGCCAGCAGCTTGGCCGGGCGACAGTACACTGAAGCTTTCTTT. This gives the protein CASSLAGRQYTEAFF.

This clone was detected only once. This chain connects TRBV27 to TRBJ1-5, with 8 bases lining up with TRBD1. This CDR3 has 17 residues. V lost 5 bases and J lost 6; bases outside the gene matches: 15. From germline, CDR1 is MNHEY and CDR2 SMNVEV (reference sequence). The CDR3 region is CASSDLLDRERGQPQHF. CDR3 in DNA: TGTGCCAGCAGTGACCTCCTGGACAGGGAGAGGGGTCAGCCCCAGCATTTT.

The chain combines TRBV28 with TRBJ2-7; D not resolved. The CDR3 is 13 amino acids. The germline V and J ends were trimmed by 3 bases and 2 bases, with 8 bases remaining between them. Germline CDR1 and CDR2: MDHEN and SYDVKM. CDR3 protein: CASSFSRPYEQYF. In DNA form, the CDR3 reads TGTGCCAGCAGTTTTTCGCGGCCCTACGAGCAGTACTTC. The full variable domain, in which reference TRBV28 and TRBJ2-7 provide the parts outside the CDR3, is DVKVTQSSRYLVKRTGEKVFLECVQDMDHENMFWYRQDPGLGLRLIYFSYDVKMKEKGDIPEGYSVSREKKERFSLILESASTNQTSMYLCASSFSRPYEQYFGPGTRLTVT.

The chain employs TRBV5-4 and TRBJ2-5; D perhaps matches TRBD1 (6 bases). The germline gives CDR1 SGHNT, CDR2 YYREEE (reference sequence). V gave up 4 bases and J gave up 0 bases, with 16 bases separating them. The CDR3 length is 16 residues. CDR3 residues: CASSRRQEQYQETQYF. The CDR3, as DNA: TGTGCCAGCAGCCGGCGACAGGAACAGTACCAAGAGACCCAGTACTTC.

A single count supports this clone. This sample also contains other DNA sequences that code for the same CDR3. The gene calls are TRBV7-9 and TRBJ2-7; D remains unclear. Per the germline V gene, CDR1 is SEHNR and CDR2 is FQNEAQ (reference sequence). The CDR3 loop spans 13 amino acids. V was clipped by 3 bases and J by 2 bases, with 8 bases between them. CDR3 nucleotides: TGTGCCAGCAGCTTGGCGGATACCTACGAGCAGTACTTC. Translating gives CASSLADTYEQYF. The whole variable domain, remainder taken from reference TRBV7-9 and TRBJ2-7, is DTGVSQNPRHKITKRGQNVTFRCDPISEHNRLYWYRQTLGQGPEFLTYFQNEAQLEKSRLLSDRFSAERPKGSFSTLEIQRTEQGDSAMYLCASSLADTYEQYFGPGTRLTVT.